This paragraph reports one T cell receptor (beta chain). The germline V and J ends were trimmed by 3 bases and 2 bases, with 13 bases remaining between them. There are 15 residues in the CDR3. Germline V gene data show CDR1 as SNHLY and CDR2 as FYNNEI. This entry belongs to a study of Graves' ophthalmopathy and Graves' hyperthyroidism. Amplified TCR beta CDR3 regions were obtained using RNA transcripts as template. Second-round multiplex PCR came after first-round RT-PCR with HTBI primers. TCRdb re-analysed the multiplex PCR reads in MiXCR, keeping a single row per CDR3 protein. The table includes some 750,000 distinct CDR3 sequences, 40% detected once.

The sequenced sample consisted of peripheral blood. V is TRBV2 and J is TRBJ1-1; maybe TRBD1 (6 bases). This TCR was recovered from an adult man with Graves' ophthalmopathy. CDR3 bases: TGTGCCAGCAGTGAGCGGGGGGCCCTAAACACTGAAGCTTTCTTT. It yields the protein CASSERGALNTEAFF.